These 13 T cell receptor beta chains were sequenced from one sample in a study of cytomegalovirus exposure and HLA in healthy donors. The PCR used 60 Vbeta and 13 Jbeta primers. The method was immunoSEQ multiplex PCR; TCRdb's version includes in-frame clones alone and lacks a portion of them. This table has about 140,000 clones, over 70% appearing once. The sample consisted of PBMCs. The receptor source for this set is a male donor in good health and CMV-seronegative.

Here the CDR3 DNA reads TGTGCCAGCAGTGGCCCCGGTGGTAGCGGGGGCATAACCTACGAGCAGTACTTC. Translation: CASSGPGGSGGITYEQYF. This chain links TRBV2 with TRBJ2-7, with 9 bases that match TRBD2. In germline, CDR1 is SNHLY, CDR2 FYNNEI. The CDR3 totals 18 residues. The trim removed 4 bases at V and 2 bases at J, leaving 15 bases unmatched.

The chain uses TRBV6-1 and TRBJ1-1, with TRBD1 matching over 9 bases. J gave up 2 bases and V 8 bases, and 6 bases lay outside the gene matches. The CDR3 has 14 residues. In germline, CDR1 is MNHNS, CDR2 SASEGT. CDR3 nucleotide sequence: TGTGCCAGCCGCCCGGGACAGGGAAACACTGAAGCTTTCTTT. Its protein is CASRPGQGNTEAFF.

The gene calls are TRBV19 and TRBJ1-2, with a weak D call TRBD1 (6 bases). Deletions cut 6 bases from V and 4 bases from J, with 9 bases between. The CDR3 has 12 residues. CDR1 LNHDA and CDR2 SQIVND come from the germline V gene (reference sequence). DNA for the CDR3: TGTGCCAGTAGCCGGGACACCTATGGCTACACCTTC. Its protein product is CASSRDTYGYTF.

V and J are TRBV28 and TRBJ1-2; D is ambiguous. The CDR3 totals 16 residues. Deletions cut 0 bases from V and 5 bases from J, with 16 bases between. The V gene's germline CDR1 is MDHEN and CDR2 SYDVKM. Written as DNA, the CDR3 is TGTGCCAGCAGTTTATGGAACCCCAGTAGGAGGTATGGCTACACCTTC. Its translation is CASSLWNPSRRYGYTF.

V and J are TRBV7-8 and TRBJ2-2; 7 bases agree with TRBD1. The CDR3 loop spans 16 amino acids. The V gene's germline CDR1 is SGHVS and CDR2 FQNEAQ. V trimming: 5 bases; J trimming: 4 bases; junction bases outside the gene matches: 10. For the CDR3, the DNA is TGTGCCAGCAGCGGACAGGCCTGGGATGGCACCGGGGAGCTGTTTTTT. The encoded protein is CASSGQAWDGTGELFF.

The V call is TRBV5-6, the J call TRBJ2-1; TRBD2 matches 13 bases. Per the germline V gene, CDR1 is SGHDT and CDR2 is YYEEEE. V lost 2 bases, J lost 6 bases, and 14 bases stayed unmatched. This CDR3 has 19 amino acids. CDR3 sequence reads: CASSFGTSGTFRLGNEQFF. Written as DNA, the CDR3 is TGTGCCAGCAGCTTCGGGACTAGCGGGACCTTTAGACTGGGCAATGAGCAGTTCTTC.

This chain joins TRBV18 and TRBJ1-1; TRBD1 aligns across 7 bases. The CDR3 has 14 residues. V shed 5 bases, J shed 6 bases, and the junction held 9 bases outside the gene matches. Germline V lookup: CDR1 KGHSH, CDR2 LQKENI. The CDR3 bases are TGTGCCAGCTCAGGGGGACAGAGTGACCCTGAAGCTTTCTTT. It yields the protein CASSGGQSDPEAFF.

The rearrangement uses TRBV7-3 and TRBJ2-1; TRBD2 matches at 11 bases. Germline CDR1 and CDR2: SGHTA and FQGTGA. This CDR3 region has 17 residues. The V and J ends lost 1 base and 7 bases, in that order; junction bases with no gene match: 9. CDR3: CASSLRKLAGGPNEQFF. The CDR3 coding sequence is TGTGCCAGCAGCTTAAGGAAGTTAGCGGGGGGGCCGAATGAGCAGTTCTTC.

This clone has a single count. The gene calls are TRBV29-1 and TRBJ2-7; 12 bases match TRBD2. CDR1 and CDR2 from the germline V gene are SQVTM and ANQGSEA. This CDR3 is 13 amino acids long. Germline trimming cut 3 bases from V and 4 bases from J; bases unmatched to any gene: 1. CDR3 nucleotide sequence: TGCAGCGTTGAGCTAGCGGGAGGGTACGAGCAGTACTTC. Its protein is CSVELAGGYEQYF.

This clone was observed a few times. The genes are TRBV4-3 and TRBJ2-2; 9 bases are a match to TRBD1. V gave up 3 bases and J gave up 10 bases; unmatched junction bases: 15. Germline V lookup: CDR1 LGHNA, CDR2 YSLEER. There are 17 residues in the CDR3. CDR3 coding DNA: TGCGCCAGCAGCCAGGGCCTTGCTGGAGACAGGGGGATGGAGCTGTTTTTT. Translating it yields CASSQGLAGDRGMELFF.

The chain joins TRBV5-4 to TRBJ2-1; 10 bases agree with TRBD1. The trim removed 5 bases at V and 8 bases at J, leaving 10 bases unmatched. CDR1 and CDR2 (germline): SGHNT, YYREEE (reference sequence). The CDR3 is 15 amino acids. The chain's CDR3 is CASRSGQGLSDEQFF. Written as DNA, the CDR3 is TGTGCCAGCAGGTCGGGACAGGGGCTTTCAGATGAGCAGTTCTTC.

The chain has TRBV10-3 and TRBJ2-1; 8 nucleotides line up with TRBD1. J gave up 7 bases and V 6 bases, and 5 bases lay outside the gene matches. Germline V gene data show CDR1 as ENHRY and CDR2 as SYGVKD. This CDR3 has 13 amino acids. The CDR3 coding sequence is TGTGCCATCAGACAGGGGGTCCGGAATGAGCAGTTCTTC. Translation: CAIRQGVRNEQFF.

V and J are TRBV27 and TRBJ1-3, with D perhaps matching TRBD1 (6 bases). The V gene's germline CDR1 is MNHEY and CDR2 SMNVEV (reference sequence). The CDR3 spans 14 residues. The V gene lost 5 bases and the J gene lost 4 bases, with 12 bases spanning the gap. The CDR3, as DNA: TGTGCCAGCAGTAGGATTGGGGGCGGAAACACCATATATTTT. It encodes CASSRIGGGNTIYF.